This note documents a single T cell receptor beta chain sequence. Its target is not known. The data were obtained in a study of shared clonotypes between healthy human individuals. Study results and caveats: Between a handful of donors, naive CD4 clonotypes were shared at a level of roughly 5.5%. Clonotypes shared by all four donors outscored non-shared clonotypes in generation probability.

All donors qualified as healthy HIV-negative adults and had experienced no recent acute infections or vaccinations. CDR1 is LGHNT and CDR2 is FRNRAP in the germline V gene. The V end lost 7 bases, the J end lost 0 bases, and 15 bases lay between the germline ends. The CDR3 runs to 15 residues. Generated by immunoSEQ multiplex PCR, the TCRdb table keeps only in-frame clones and is missing some. This sample yields around 350,000 clones, of which 73% are seen a single time; less than 11% belongs to the top ten. This receptor was identified in a man aged 25-45 years in good health. Sequenced sample: memory CD4+ T cells sorted from blood. Subset: CD45RA-negative fraction. The V and J genes are TRBV12-5 and TRBJ1-1, with D maybe TRBD1 (6 bases). CDR3 sequence: CASAKGGLMNTEAFF. In DNA form, the CDR3 reads TGTGCTAGTGCAAAGGGGGGGTTGATGAACACTGAAGCTTTCTTT.